Here is one TCR beta chain with its context. Investigators divided CD4+ cells into CD45RA+ naive and CD45RA-negative memory subsets. This CDR3 contains 14 residues. Germline CDR1 SGHRS, CDR2 YFSETQ. V lost 2 bases to trimming and J lost 4 bases, with 9 bases between them. Sequenced by immunoSEQ multiplex PCR; TCRdb stores in-frame clones only, minus some. The sample yields 2.3 million or so clones, 93% seen once. The sample originates from a study of shared clonotypes between healthy human individuals. Material: naive CD4+ T cells from PBMCs. Documented subset: CD45RA+ positively selected. This clonotype was obtained from a man aged 18 to 30 in good health. Some clones in this sample may be carry-over from other donors' samples. The chain employs TRBV5-1 and TRBJ2-2; no definite D call. CDR3 nucleotide sequence: TGCGCCAGCAGCTTACCGGTCGGCACCGGGGAGCTGTTTTTT. The encoded protein is CASSLPVGTGELFF. Based on the CDR3 plus reference TRBV5-1 and TRBJ2-2, the full variable domain is KAGVTQTPRYLIKTRGQQVTLSCSPISGHRSVSWYQQTPGQGLQFLFEYFSETQRNKGNFPGRFSGRQFSNSRSEMNVSTLELGDSALYLCASSLPVGTGELFFGEGSRLTVL.